This T cell receptor beta chain was obtained from a study of response to subunit inactivated influenza vaccine. Overall study results and limits: A suggestion made by the authors is that each seasonal influenza vaccination recruits few new T cells.

Trimming took off 2 bases at V and 11 bases at J, with 27 bases between the two ends. The germline V gene has CDR1 ENHRY and CDR2 SYGVKD. This CDR3 spans 17 amino acids. Of note for this clonotype: Its antigen is currently unknown.

Each CDR3 protein gets one entry after TCRdb re-called the RT-PCR reads with MiXCR. The sample has roughly 650,000 distinct CDR3 sequences, roughly 14% seen once. The clonotype comes from a man aged 50 to 59 who received an inactivated influenza vaccine. Here the sequenced sample was PBMCs from blood, taken 11 to 12 days after vaccination. This chain links TRBV10-3 with TRBJ1-1; D gene uncertain. The chain's CDR3 is CAISEPGLRSSPAAAFF. CDR3 nucleotide sequence: TGTGCCATCAGTGAGCCCGGCCTAAGGAGCTCTCCTGCAGCCGCTTTCTTT.